This T cell receptor beta chain was retrieved from a study of control samples from healthy donors and cancer patients. A few counts support this clone. The CDR3 contains 16 residues. Germline V gives CDR1 MNHNS, CDR2 SASEGT. The V segment lost 3 bases and the J segment 6 bases; nucleotides outside the gene matches: 9. The method was immunoSEQ multiplex PCR; TCRdb's version includes in-frame clones alone and lacks a portion of them. This sample has 150,000 to 200,000 clones, with around 89% found just once. V gene TRBV6-1 combines with J gene TRBJ2-1; 9 bases are shared with TRBD2. The sequence came from a woman between 50 and 59 years old in good health. Sequenced: blood. The CDR3 DNA follows: TGTGCCAGCAGTGATATCGCGGGGACTAGCCTCAATGAGCAGTTCTTC. This gives the protein CASSDIAGTSLNEQFF.